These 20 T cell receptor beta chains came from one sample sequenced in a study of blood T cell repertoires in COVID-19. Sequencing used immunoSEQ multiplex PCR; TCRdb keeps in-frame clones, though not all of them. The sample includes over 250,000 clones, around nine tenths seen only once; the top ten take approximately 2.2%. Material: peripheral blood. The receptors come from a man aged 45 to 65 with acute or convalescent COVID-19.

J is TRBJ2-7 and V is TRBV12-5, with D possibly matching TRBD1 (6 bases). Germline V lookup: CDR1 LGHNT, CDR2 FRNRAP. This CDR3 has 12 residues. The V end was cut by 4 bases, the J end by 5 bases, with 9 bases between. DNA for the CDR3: TGTGCTAGTGGTTCCTCAGGGGACGAGCAGTACTTC. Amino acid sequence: CASGSSGDEQYF.

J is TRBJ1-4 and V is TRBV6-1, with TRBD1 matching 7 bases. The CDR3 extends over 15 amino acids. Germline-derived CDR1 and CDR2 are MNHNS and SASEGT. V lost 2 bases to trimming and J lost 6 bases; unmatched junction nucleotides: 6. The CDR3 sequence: CASSEIVTGHEKLFF. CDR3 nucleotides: TGTGCCAGCAGTGAAATCGTGACAGGGCATGAAAAACTGTTTTTT.

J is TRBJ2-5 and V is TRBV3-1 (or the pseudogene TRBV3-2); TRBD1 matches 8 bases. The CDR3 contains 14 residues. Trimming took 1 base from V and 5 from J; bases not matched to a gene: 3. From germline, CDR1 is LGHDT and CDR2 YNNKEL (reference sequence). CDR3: CASSQGQGLETQYF. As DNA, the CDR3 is TGTGCCAGCAGCCAAGGACAGGGGTTGGAGACCCAGTACTTC.

This CDR3 reads CASSLRGEGQGLSTSSYNEQFF. In DNA form, the CDR3 reads TGTGCCAGCAGCTTAAGGGGAGAGGGACAGGGCCTTTCCACGAGCTCCTACAATGAGCAGTTCTTC. The V gene is TRBV7-3, the J gene TRBJ2-1; TRBD1 agrees at 9 bases. Losses at the gene ends were 1 base for V and 0 bases for J; bases not matched to a gene: 19. CDR1 SGHTA and CDR2 FQGTGA come from the germline V gene. The CDR3 is made up of 22 amino acids.

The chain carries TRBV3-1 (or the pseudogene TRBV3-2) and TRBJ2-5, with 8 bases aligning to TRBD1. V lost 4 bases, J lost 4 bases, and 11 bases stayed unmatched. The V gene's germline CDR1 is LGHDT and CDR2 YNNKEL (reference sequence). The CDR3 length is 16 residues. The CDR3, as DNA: TGTGCCAGCAGCCCGGTGGGACAGGAGATAAGAGAGACCCAGTACTTC. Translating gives CASSPVGQEIRETQYF.

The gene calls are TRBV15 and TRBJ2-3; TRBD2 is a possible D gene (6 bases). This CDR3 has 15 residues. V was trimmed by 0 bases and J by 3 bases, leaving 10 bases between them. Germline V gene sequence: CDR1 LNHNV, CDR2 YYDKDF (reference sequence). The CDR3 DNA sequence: TGTGCCACCAGCAGAGATGGGGGGTCTACAGATACGCAGTATTTT. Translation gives CATSRDGGSTDTQYF.

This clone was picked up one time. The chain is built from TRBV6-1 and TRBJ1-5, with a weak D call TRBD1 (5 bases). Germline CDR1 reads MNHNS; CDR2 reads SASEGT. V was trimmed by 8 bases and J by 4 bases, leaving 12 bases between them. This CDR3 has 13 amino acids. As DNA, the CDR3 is TGTGCCAGCTCCCCCTCAGGGAATCAGCCCCAGCATTTT. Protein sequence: CASSPSGNQPQHF.

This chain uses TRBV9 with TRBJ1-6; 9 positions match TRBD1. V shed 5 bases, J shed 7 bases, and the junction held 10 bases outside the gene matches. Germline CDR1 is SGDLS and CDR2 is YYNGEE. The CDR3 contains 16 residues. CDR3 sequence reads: CASSESGTGKNSPLHF. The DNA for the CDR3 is TGTGCCAGCAGTGAGTCCGGGACAGGGAAGAATTCACCCCTCCACTTT. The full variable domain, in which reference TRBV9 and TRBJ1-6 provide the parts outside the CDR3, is DSGVTQTPKHLITATGQRVTLRCSPRSGDLSVYWYQQSLDQGLQFLIQYYNGEERAKGNILERFSAQQFPDLHSELNLSSLELGDSALYFCASSESGTGKNSPLHFGNGTRLTVT.

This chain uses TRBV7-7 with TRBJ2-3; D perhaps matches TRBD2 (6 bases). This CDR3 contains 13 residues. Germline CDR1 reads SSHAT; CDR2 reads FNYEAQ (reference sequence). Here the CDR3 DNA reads TGTGCTAGCGCGGGGATGAGCACAGATACGCAGTATTTT. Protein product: CASAGMSTDTQYF.

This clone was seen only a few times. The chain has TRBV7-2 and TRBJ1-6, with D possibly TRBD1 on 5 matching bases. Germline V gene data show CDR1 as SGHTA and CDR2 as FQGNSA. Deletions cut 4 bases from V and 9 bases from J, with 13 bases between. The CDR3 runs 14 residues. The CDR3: CASSSGQGGSPLHF. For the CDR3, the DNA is TGTGCCAGCAGCTCTGGGCAGGGAGGTTCACCCCTCCACTTT.

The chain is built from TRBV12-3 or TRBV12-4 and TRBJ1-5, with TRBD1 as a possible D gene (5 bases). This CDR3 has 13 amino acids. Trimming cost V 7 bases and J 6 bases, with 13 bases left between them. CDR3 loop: CASTQGRSQPQHF. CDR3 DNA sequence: TGTGCCAGCACCCAGGGCCGAAGTCAGCCCCAGCATTTT.

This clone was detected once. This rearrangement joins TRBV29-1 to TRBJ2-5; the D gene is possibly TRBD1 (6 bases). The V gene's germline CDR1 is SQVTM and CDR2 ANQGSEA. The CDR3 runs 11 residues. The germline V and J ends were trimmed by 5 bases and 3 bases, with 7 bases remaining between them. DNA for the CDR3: TGCAGCGTTTGGACAGAAGAGACCCAGTACTTC. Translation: CSVWTEETQYF.

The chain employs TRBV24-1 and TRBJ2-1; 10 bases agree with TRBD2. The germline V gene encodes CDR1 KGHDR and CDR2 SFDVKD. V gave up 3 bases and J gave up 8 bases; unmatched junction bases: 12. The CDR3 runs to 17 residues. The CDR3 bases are TGTGCCACCAGTGATCCCCTAGGTAGCGGGGGGTTGGATGAGCAGTTCTTC. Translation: CATSDPLGSGGLDEQFF.

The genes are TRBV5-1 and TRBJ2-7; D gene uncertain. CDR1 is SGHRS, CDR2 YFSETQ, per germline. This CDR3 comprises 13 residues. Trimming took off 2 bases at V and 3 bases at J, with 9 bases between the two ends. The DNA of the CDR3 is TGCGCCAGCAGCTTCGACGGCGGCTACGAGCAGTACTTC. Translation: CASSFDGGYEQYF.

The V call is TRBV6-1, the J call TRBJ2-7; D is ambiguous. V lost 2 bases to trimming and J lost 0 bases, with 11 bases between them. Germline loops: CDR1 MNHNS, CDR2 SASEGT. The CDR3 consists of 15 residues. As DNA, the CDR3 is TGTGCCAGCAGTGAACAGGCAGGCAGCTCCTACGAGCAGTACTTC. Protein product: CASSEQAGSSYEQYF.

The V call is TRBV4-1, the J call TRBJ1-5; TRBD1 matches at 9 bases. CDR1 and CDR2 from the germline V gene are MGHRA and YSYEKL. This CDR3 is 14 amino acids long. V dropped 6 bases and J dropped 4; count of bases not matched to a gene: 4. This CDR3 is CASSTTGGNQPQHF. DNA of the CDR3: TGCGCCAGCAGTACGACAGGGGGGAATCAGCCCCAGCATTTT.

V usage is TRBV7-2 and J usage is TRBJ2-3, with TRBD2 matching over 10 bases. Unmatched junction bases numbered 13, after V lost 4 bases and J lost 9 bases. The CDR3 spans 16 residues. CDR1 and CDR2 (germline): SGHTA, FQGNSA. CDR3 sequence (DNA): TGTGCCAGCAGCTACGCCGGTAGCGGGGGGTCGGGGACGCAGTATTTT. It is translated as CASSYAGSGGSGTQYF.

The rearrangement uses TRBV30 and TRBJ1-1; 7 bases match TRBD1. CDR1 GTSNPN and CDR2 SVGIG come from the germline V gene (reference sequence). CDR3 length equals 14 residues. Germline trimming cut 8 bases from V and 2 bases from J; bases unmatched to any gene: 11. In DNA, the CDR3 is TGTGCCGGTCAGGGGGTGGGTGGAAACACTGAAGCTTTCTTT. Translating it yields CAGQGVGGNTEAFF.

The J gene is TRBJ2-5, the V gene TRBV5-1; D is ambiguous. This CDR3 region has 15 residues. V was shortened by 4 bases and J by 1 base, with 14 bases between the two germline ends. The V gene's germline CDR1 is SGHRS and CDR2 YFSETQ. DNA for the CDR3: TGCGCCAGCAGCCCCCGTAAAGCCATCCAAGAGACCCAGTACTTC. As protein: CASSPRKAIQETQYF.

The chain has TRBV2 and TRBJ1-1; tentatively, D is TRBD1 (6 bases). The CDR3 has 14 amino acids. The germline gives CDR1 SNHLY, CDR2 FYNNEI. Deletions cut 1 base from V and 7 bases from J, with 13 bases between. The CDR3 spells CASSEEGGAGEAFF. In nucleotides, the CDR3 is TGTGCCAGCAGTGAAGAGGGGGGGGCAGGTGAAGCTTTCTTT.